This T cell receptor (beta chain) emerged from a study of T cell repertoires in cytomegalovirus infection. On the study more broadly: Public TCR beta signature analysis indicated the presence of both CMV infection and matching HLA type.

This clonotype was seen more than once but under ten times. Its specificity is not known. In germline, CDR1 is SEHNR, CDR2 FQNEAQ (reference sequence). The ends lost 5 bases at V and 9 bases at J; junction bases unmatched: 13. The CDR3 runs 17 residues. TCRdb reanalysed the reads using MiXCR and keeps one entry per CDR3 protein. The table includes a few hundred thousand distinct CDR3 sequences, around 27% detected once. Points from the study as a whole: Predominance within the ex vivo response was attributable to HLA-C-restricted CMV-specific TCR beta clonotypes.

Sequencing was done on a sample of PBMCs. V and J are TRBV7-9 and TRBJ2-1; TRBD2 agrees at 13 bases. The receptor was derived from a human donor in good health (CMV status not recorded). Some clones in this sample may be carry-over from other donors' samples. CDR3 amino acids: CASSPTSGRDYIGEQFF. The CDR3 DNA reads TGTGCCAGCAGCCCCACTAGCGGGAGGGACTACATAGGTGAGCAGTTCTTC.